Following are 29 T cell receptor beta chains from one sample sequenced in a study of cytomegalovirus exposure and HLA in healthy donors. Both 60 Vbeta primers and 13 Jbeta primers went into the PCR. Profiling relied on immunoSEQ multiplex PCR, and the TCRdb table lists in-frame clones only, not all of them. This sample has about 200,000 clones, with more than 65% found just once. The sequenced sample was PBMCs. All receptors come from a girl aged 10-17 years in good health and CMV-seropositive.

The chain has TRBV5-1 and TRBJ2-7; TRBD2 aligns across 8 bases. Per the germline V gene, CDR1 is SGHRS and CDR2 is YFSETQ. The CDR3 runs to 17 residues. Unmatched junction bases numbered 12, after V lost 4 bases and J lost 0 bases. The CDR3 here is CASSPSSGGRSSYEQYF. For the CDR3, the DNA is TGCGCCAGCAGCCCCTCGAGCGGGGGCCGAAGCTCCTACGAGCAGTACTTC.

The chain is built from TRBV19 and TRBJ1-1; D uncertain. CDR1 is LNHDA, CDR2 SQIVND, per germline (reference sequence). Trimming removed 1 base from V and 4 bases from J, with 13 bases in between. The CDR3 covers 15 residues. The CDR3 region has the DNA TGTGCCAGTAGTATAGGGTCTGCCGCGGGCACTGAAGCTTTCTTT. It translates to CASSIGSAAGTEAFF.

The chain combines TRBV6-1 with TRBJ2-5, with D tentatively TRBD1 (6 bases). Near its end, the DNA agrees better with TRBJ2-7, so the J call may be wrong. CDR3 length equals 13 residues. Per the germline V gene, CDR1 is MNHNS and CDR2 is SASEGT. Written as DNA, the CDR3 is TGTGCCAGCAGCCAAGGACAGCACTACGAGCAGTACTTC. Translated, it gives CASSQGQHYEQYF.

The chain has TRBV7-6 and TRBJ1-6; maybe TRBD1 (6 bases). V lost 7 bases to trimming and J lost 0 bases, with 19 bases between them. The CDR3 consists of 18 residues. Germline V lookup: CDR1 SGHVS, CDR2 FNYEAQ. DNA for the CDR3: TGTGCCAGCATCAGCCGACAGGCACTTTCCTCCTATAATTCACCCCTCCACTTT. Translating it yields CASISRQALSSYNSPLHF.

This clone was observed a few times. This chain connects TRBV6-1 to TRBJ2-2; 8 positions agree with TRBD2. The CDR3 loop spans 17 amino acids. V was pared by 4 bases and J by 3 bases, with 10 bases of the junction left unmatched. Germline CDR1 MNHNS, CDR2 SASEGT. The CDR3 spells CASSAWAGGADTGELFF. The CDR3 DNA follows: TGTGCCAGCAGTGCTTGGGCCGGGGGGGCTGACACCGGGGAGCTGTTTTTT.

In its sample, this clone was seen a few times. The chain is built from TRBV2 and TRBJ2-2; tentative D call: TRBD2 (7 bases). The length of the CDR3 is 13 residues. Per the germline V gene, CDR1 is SNHLY and CDR2 is FYNNEI. The CDR3 sequence is CASKGGGTGELFF. In DNA, the CDR3 is TGTGCTTCTAAAGGGGGGGGAACCGGGGAGCTGTTTTTT.

This sequence joins TRBV4-3 and TRBJ2-5; 13 bases map to TRBD2. CDR1 is LGHNA and CDR2 is YSLEER in the germline V gene. V shed 6 bases and J 5 bases; nucleotides not matched to a gene: 9. The CDR3 covers 16 residues. The CDR3 coding sequence is TGCGCCAGCAGTTTTACTAGCGGGGGGGATATGGAGACCCAGTACTTC. Protein product: CASSFTSGGDMETQYF.

This chain uses TRBV30 with TRBJ1-1; tentatively, D is TRBD1 (6 bases). Germline loops: CDR1 GTSNPN, CDR2 SVGIG (reference sequence). The CDR3 sequence is 12 residues long. Trimming removed 3 bases from V and 8 bases from J, with 13 bases in between. The CDR3 DNA is TGTGCCTGGAGGGGGGACAACAGGGAAGCTTTCTTT. The encoded protein is CAWRGDNREAFF.

This clone came up once. The J gene is TRBJ1-1, the V gene TRBV6-5, with 8 bases matching TRBD1. Germline V gene sequence: CDR1 MNHEY, CDR2 SVGAGI. V shed 5 bases, J shed 8 bases, and the junction held 4 bases outside the gene matches. CDR3 length: 12 amino acids. The CDR3: CASSQTGEEAFF. The CDR3 DNA follows: TGTGCCAGCAGTCAGACAGGGGAAGAAGCTTTCTTT.

The rearrangement joins TRBV4-3 to TRBJ2-2, with 8 bases identical to TRBD2. This CDR3 is 17 amino acids long. Germline CDR1 and CDR2: LGHNA and YSLEER. V shed 0 bases and J 2 bases; nucleotides not matched to a gene: 5. The CDR3 loop is CASSQDGGLANTGELFF. The CDR3 nucleotides are TGCGCCAGCAGCCAAGATGGAGGACTAGCAAACACCGGGGAGCTGTTTTTT.

This chain joins TRBV5-1 and TRBJ2-7; D perhaps matches TRBD2 (6 bases). Germline-derived CDR1 and CDR2 are SGHRS and YFSETQ. V was pared by 1 base and J by 3 bases, with 8 bases between. The CDR3 runs 13 residues. CDR3 in amino acids: CASSLQEGYEQYF. The CDR3 nucleotides read TGCGCCAGCAGCTTGCAGGAGGGCTACGAGCAGTACTTC.

The V and J genes are TRBV2 and TRBJ2-7; D uncertain. The CDR3 extends over 10 amino acids. The V end was cut by 6 bases, the J end by 4 bases, with 4 bases between. From germline, CDR1 is SNHLY and CDR2 FYNNEI. The CDR3 coding sequence is TGTGCCAGCAGGTCTTACGAGCAGTACTTC. Its translation is CASRSYEQYF.

The chain carries TRBV4-1 and TRBJ2-3; D not certain. Germline lookup yields CDR1 MGHRA and CDR2 YSYEKL. V dropped 2 bases and J dropped 5 bases, with 5 bases sitting between them. The CDR3 contains 12 residues. The CDR3 loop is CASSQSQDTQYF. In DNA, the CDR3 is TGCGCCAGCAGCCAATCCCAAGATACGCAGTATTTT.

This sequence joins TRBV5-6 and TRBJ2-7; 7 bases are shared with TRBD1. CDR1 is SGHDT and CDR2 is YYEEEE in the germline V gene. V shed 0 bases, J shed 0 bases, and the junction held 6 bases outside the gene matches. The CDR3 is made up of 16 amino acids. The CDR3 sequence is CASSLVPGQSSYEQYF. As DNA, the CDR3 is TGTGCCAGCAGCTTGGTTCCGGGACAGAGCTCCTACGAGCAGTACTTC.

The rearrangement links TRBV5-8 to TRBJ1-5; 9 bases map to TRBD1. Germline CDR1 reads SGHTS; CDR2 reads YDEGEE. Trimming removed 3 bases from V and 7 bases from J; junction bases left unmatched: 5. The CDR3 length is 14 residues. Here the CDR3 reads CASSSGQGAQPQHF. CDR3 nucleotide sequence: TGTGCCAGCAGCTCGGGACAGGGCGCCCAGCCCCAGCATTTT.

The chain has TRBV4-3 and TRBJ1-4; D gene unclear. Between the trimmed V and J ends, which lost 0 bases and 3 bases, there was a span of 11 bases. Germline V gene lookup returns CDR1 LGHNA and CDR2 YSLEER. The CDR3 contains 16 residues. The CDR3 protein is CASSQDGGRANEKLFF. CDR3 DNA sequence: TGCGCCAGCAGCCAAGACGGTGGGCGGGCTAATGAAAAACTGTTTTTT.

CDR3 sequence: CASSQQPPGQSGDNEKLFF. CDR3 DNA: TGTGCCAGCAGCCAACAGCCACCGGGACAGAGTGGGGATAATGAAAAACTGTTTTTT. The rearrangement uses TRBV11-3 and TRBJ1-4; 7 bases agree with TRBD1. In germline, CDR1 is SGHNT, CDR2 YENEEA. This CDR3 is built from 19 residues. V trimming: 5 bases; J trimming: 4 bases; junction bases outside the gene matches: 19. The complete variable domain, with remaining parts taken from reference TRBV11-3 and TRBJ1-4, reads EAGVVQSPRYKIIEKKQPVAFWCNPISGHNTLYWYLQNLGQGPELLIRYENEEAVDDSQLPKDRFSAERLKGVDSTLKIQPAELGDSAVYLCASSQQPPGQSGDNEKLFFGSGTQLSVL.

The chain recombines TRBV6-5 with TRBJ1-6; perhaps TRBD1 as D (6 bases). This CDR3 has 14 residues. Germline loops: CDR1 MNHEY, CDR2 SVGAGI. V lost 3 bases, J lost 7 bases, and 10 bases lay in between. Here the CDR3 reads CASSYLQGNSPLHF. The CDR3 nucleotides read TGTGCCAGCAGTTATTTGCAGGGGAATTCACCCCTCCACTTT.

V gene TRBV9 combines with J gene TRBJ2-7; perhaps TRBD1 as D (5 bases). CDR1 is SGDLS and CDR2 is YYNGEE in the germline V gene. The CDR3 is 14 residues long. V lost 3 bases to trimming and J lost 1 base, with 11 bases between them. CDR3 nucleotide sequence: TGTGCCAGCAGCGGCGACACAGGATCCTACGAGCAGTACTTC. Protein sequence: CASSGDTGSYEQYF.

V and J are TRBV7-9 and TRBJ1-1; D is unresolved. The CDR3 extends over 16 amino acids. The V gene lost 1 base and the J gene lost 2 bases, with 14 bases spanning the gap. Per germline, CDR1 SEHNR and CDR2 FQNEAQ (reference sequence). Written as DNA, the CDR3 is TGTGCCAGCAGCTTAGGCCGCCATCGGGGAAACACTGAAGCTTTCTTT. Its translation: CASSLGRHRGNTEAFF.

The V and J genes are TRBV7-2 and TRBJ1-4; 8 nucleotides match TRBD1. Germline assignment: CDR1 SGHTA and CDR2 FQGNSA. J lost 11 bases, V lost 5 bases, and 7 bases had no gene match. CDR3 length equals 13 residues. CDR3 region: CASSPRTGRKLFF. The CDR3 DNA reads as TGTGCCAGCAGCCCGCGGACAGGGCGGAAACTGTTTTTT.

The J gene is TRBJ2-5, the V gene TRBV7-2; 12 bases are shared with TRBD2. The CDR3 extends over 18 amino acids. V lost 5 bases, J lost 4 bases, and 14 bases stayed unmatched. Germline V CDR1 and CDR2: SGHTA, FQGNSA. The DNA for the CDR3 is TGTGCCAGCAGCCCCCAACTCCTAGCGGGGGGGATTGGAGAGACCCAGTACTTC. The encoded protein is CASSPQLLAGGIGETQYF.

This clone was seen once. CDR3 coding DNA: TGTGCCAGCAGCTTGGGGGACAGGGCCCCCCTCCACTTT. Amino acids: CASSLGDRAPLHF. The genes are TRBV5-6 and TRBJ1-6; 9 nucleotides match TRBD1. The CDR3 has 13 amino acids. V was clipped by 0 bases and J by 13 bases; unmatched bases: 2. In germline, CDR1 is SGHDT, CDR2 YYEEEE.

This clone was counted once. The chain joins TRBV19 to TRBJ2-7; 8 nucleotides align to TRBD1. The V segment lost 6 bases and the J segment 5 bases; nucleotides outside the gene matches: 12. Looked up from germline, CDR1 is LNHDA and CDR2 is SQIVND (reference sequence). The CDR3 spans 15 residues. The CDR3 bases are TGTGCCAGTAGCCACCCCCCAGGGGGCCGGGACGAGCAGTACTTC. Residues: CASSHPPGGRDEQYF.

The J gene is TRBJ2-2, the V gene TRBV27, with D perhaps TRBD2 (5 bases). The CDR3 is 15 residues long. Germline loops: CDR1 MNHEY, CDR2 SMNVEV (reference sequence). V gave up 3 bases and J gave up 7 bases, with 15 bases separating them. The CDR3 spells CASSLIGVVSGELFF. CDR3 nucleotide sequence: TGTGCCAGCAGTTTGATCGGGGTTGTCAGCGGGGAGCTGTTTTTT.

In the case of this clone: Other nucleotide sequences from this sample produce the same CDR3. The J gene is TRBJ2-1, the V gene TRBV18, with 9 bases lining up with TRBD1. From germline, CDR1 is KGHSH and CDR2 LQKENI. The CDR3 consists of 15 residues. Losses at the gene ends were 5 bases for V and 6 bases for J; bases not matched to a gene: 8. In nucleotides, the CDR3 is TGTGCCAGCTCAGAGGCGGGACAGGGTGGCAATGAGCAGTTCTTC. This codes for CASSEAGQGGNEQFF.

The rearrangement links TRBV4-1 to TRBJ1-2; 8 nucleotides match TRBD1. The V segment lost 0 bases and the J segment 3 bases; nucleotides outside the gene matches: 6. The CDR3 totals 16 residues. Germline V gives CDR1 MGHRA, CDR2 YSYEKL. For the CDR3, the DNA is TGCGCCAGCAGCCAAGATTACAGGGGGGAGTACTATGGCTACACCTTC. Amino acids: CASSQDYRGEYYGYTF.

V and J are TRBV9 and TRBJ1-1, with 9 bases lining up with TRBD1. V was pared by 3 bases and J by 6 bases, with 15 bases of the junction left unmatched. The CDR3 sequence is 17 residues long. The germline gives CDR1 SGDLS, CDR2 YYNGEE. This chain's CDR3 is CASSGGTGLFMAPEAFF. CDR3 bases: TGTGCCAGCAGCGGCGGGACAGGGTTATTCATGGCCCCTGAAGCTTTCTTT.

The genes are TRBV5-4 and TRBJ2-3; 14 bases fit TRBD2. Germline assignment: CDR1 SGHNT and CDR2 YYREEE (reference sequence). CDR3 size: 18 residues. Trimming at V came to 4 bases and at J to 0 bases, leaving 7 bases not matched to a gene. The CDR3 sequence is CASSKGLAGGLSTDTQYF. The CDR3 DNA reads TGTGCCAGCAGCAAAGGACTAGCGGGGGGACTTAGCACAGATACGCAGTATTTT.